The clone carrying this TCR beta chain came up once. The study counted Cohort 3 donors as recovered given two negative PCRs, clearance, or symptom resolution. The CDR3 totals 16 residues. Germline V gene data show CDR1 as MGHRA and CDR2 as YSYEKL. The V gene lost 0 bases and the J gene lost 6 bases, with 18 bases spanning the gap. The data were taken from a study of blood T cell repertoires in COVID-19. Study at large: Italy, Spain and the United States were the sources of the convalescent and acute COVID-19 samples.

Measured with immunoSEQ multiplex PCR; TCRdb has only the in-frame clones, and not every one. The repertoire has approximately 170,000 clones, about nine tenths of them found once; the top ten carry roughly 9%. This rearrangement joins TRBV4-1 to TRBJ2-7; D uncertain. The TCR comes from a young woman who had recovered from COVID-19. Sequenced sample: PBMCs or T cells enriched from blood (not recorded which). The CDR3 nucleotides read TGCGCCAGCAGCCAAGACAGCCGGGTCGGGTACGGCGAGCAGTACTTC. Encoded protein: CASSQDSRVGYGEQYF.